The 23 T cell receptor beta chains reported below all come from one sample, sequenced in a study of CD8+CD57+ T cells in acquired aplastic anemia. TCR beta VDJ and CDR3 profiling used genomic DNA as template. TCRdb re-analysed the reads in MiXCR, keeping a single row per CDR3 protein. The data show a few hundred thousand distinct CDR3 sequences, with about a third seen just once and 1.1% held by the top ten. Sample: sorted CD4+, CD8+, or CD8+CD57+ T cells (not recorded which) from PBMCs. Receptors originate from a human donor in good health, serving as a control.

This clonotype was observed at least ten times. The chain has TRBV6-6 and TRBJ2-7, with 8 bases identical to TRBD2. CDR3 length equals 15 residues. CDR1 is MNHNY and CDR2 is SVGAGI in the germline V gene (reference sequence). Trimming took 0 bases from V and 6 from J; bases not matched to a gene: 7. The DNA of the CDR3 is TGTGCCAGCAGTTACTCACGGACTAGCTTGGGCGAGCAGTACTTC. Its protein is CASSYSRTSLGEQYF.

About this clonotype itself: Given the absence of the conserved phenylalanine or tryptophan at the CDR3 end, a read error is likely. The chain combines TRBV20-1 with TRBJ1-6, with TRBD1 identical over 7 bases. The germline CDR1 and CDR2 sequences are DFQATT and SNEGSKA (reference sequence). The CDR3 has 13 amino acids. This chain's CDR3 is CSAAGQYNSPLHL. DNA for the CDR3: TGCAGCGCGGCGGGACAGTATAATTCACCCCTCCACCTT.

A few counts support this clonotype. This chain uses TRBV5-4 with TRBJ1-1; 8 nucleotides align to TRBD1. This CDR3 contains 15 residues. Germline-derived CDR1 and CDR2 are SGHNT and YYREEE (reference sequence). Germline trimming cut 2 bases from V and 1 base from J; bases unmatched to any gene: 4. Here the CDR3 reads CASSLGGTGNTEAFF. Here the CDR3 DNA reads TGTGCCAGCAGCTTAGGGGGGACAGGGAACACTGAAGCTTTCTTT.

The sample holds many counts of this clonotype. The chain employs TRBV7-2 and TRBJ1-1; no clear D gene. In germline, CDR1 is SGHTA, CDR2 FQGNSA. CDR3 length equals 15 residues. V gave up 1 base and J gave up 2 bases, with 11 bases separating them. CDR3 sequence reads: CASSLVLAVNTEAFF. The CDR3 nucleotides read TGTGCCAGCAGCTTAGTATTGGCGGTAAACACTGAAGCTTTCTTT. Complete variable domain (other parts from reference TRBV7-2 and TRBJ1-1): GAGVSQSPSNKVTEKGKDVELRCDPISGHTALYWYRQSLGQGLEFLIYFQGNSAPDKSGLPSDRFSAERTGGSVSTLTIQRTQQEDSAVYLCASSLVLAVNTEAFFGQGTRLTVV.

With regard to this clonotype: Since a much larger clone is just one base distant, this may be a read error. The chain joins TRBV20-1 to TRBJ1-2, with 7 bases lining up with TRBD1. Germline V gives CDR1 DFQATT, CDR2 SNEGSKA (reference sequence). Germline trimming cut 5 bases from V and 6 bases from J; bases unmatched to any gene: 9. The CDR3 sequence is 13 residues long. The CDR3 coding sequence is TGCAGTGCTGTCGGGACAGAGAATCATGGCTACACCTTC. This translates into CSAVGTENHGYTF.

J is TRBJ2-4 and V is TRBV7-9, with D possibly being TRBD1 (5 bases). V was clipped by 7 bases and J by 9 bases, with 13 bases between them. The germline CDR1 and CDR2 sequences are SEHNR and FQNEAQ (reference sequence). The CDR3 has 12 amino acids. The CDR3 sequence is CASILTVGIQYF. DNA of the CDR3: TGTGCCAGCATCTTGACAGTGGGCATTCAGTACTTC.

This clonotype came up many times. The chain has TRBV20-1 and TRBJ2-1; 11 bases are shared with TRBD2. The germline gives CDR1 DFQATT, CDR2 SNEGSKA (reference sequence). The CDR3 has 14 amino acids. The trim removed 6 bases at V and 4 bases at J, leaving 5 bases unmatched. CDR3 in amino acids: CSATRTSGYNEQFF. The DNA for the CDR3 is TGCAGTGCGACGAGGACTAGCGGGTACAATGAGCAGTTCTTC.

This clonotype was observed a handful of times. The J gene is TRBJ2-5, the V gene TRBV6-1; weak D call: TRBD2 (5 bases). The CDR3 sequence is 14 residues long. V was clipped by 4 bases and J by 1 base, with 10 bases between them. CDR1 is MNHNS, CDR2 SASEGT, per germline. The CDR3 DNA sequence: TGTGCCAGCAGTGTGGAGGTCCTCCAAGAGACCCAGTACTTC. It yields the protein CASSVEVLQETQYF.

This clonotype came up many times. This sequence joins TRBV7-3 and TRBJ2-1; 16 positions agree with TRBD2. With 4 bases clipped from V and 6 bases from J, the junction kept 3 bases outside the gene matches. The CDR3 sequence is 16 residues long. Looked up from germline, CDR1 is SGHTA and CDR2 is FQGTGA. CDR3 region: CASSSGTSGRANEQFF. The CDR3 coding sequence is TGTGCCAGCAGCTCTGGGACTAGCGGGAGGGCCAATGAGCAGTTCTTC.

Turning to this clonotype: A much larger clone differs by one base, so this may be a read error. This chain joins TRBV6-1 and TRBJ1-2; TRBD1 matches at 7 bases. The trim removed 6 bases at V and 3 bases at J, leaving 10 bases unmatched. The CDR3 has 15 residues. Germline V gene sequence: CDR1 MNHNS, CDR2 SASEGT. This CDR3 is CASRKARDSYYGYTF. In DNA form, the CDR3 reads TGTGCCAGCAGGAAGGCTCGGGACAGTTACTATGGCTACACCTTC.

A few counts support this clonotype. This chain connects TRBV30 to TRBJ2-7, with a tentative D call TRBD2 (6 bases). This CDR3 has 14 residues. CDR1 is GTSNPN, CDR2 SVGIG, per germline (reference sequence). Trimming stripped 3 bases from V and 0 bases from J, with 12 bases between. The CDR3 protein is CAWRKTGSSYEQYF. Written as DNA, the CDR3 is TGTGCCTGGAGGAAGACCGGGAGCTCCTACGAGCAGTACTTC.

This clonotype occurred many times. V usage is TRBV5-5 and J usage is TRBJ1-2; D is uncertain. In germline, CDR1 is SGHKS, CDR2 YYEKEE (reference sequence). Deletions cut 2 bases from V and 3 bases from J, with 11 bases between. CDR3 length: 14 residues. The CDR3 reads CASSLTPLDYGYTF. The DNA of the CDR3 is TGTGCCAGCAGCTTAACCCCGTTGGACTATGGCTACACCTTC.

The table lists this clonotype with a few counts. The chain is built from TRBV7-9 and TRBJ2-2, with 9 bases identical to TRBD1. In germline, CDR1 is SEHNR, CDR2 FQNEAQ (reference sequence). The CDR3 covers 16 residues. V shed 5 bases and J 6 bases; nucleotides not matched to a gene: 10. The CDR3 DNA sequence: TGTGCCAGCAGCATTTCCGGGACAGGGATTCCCGGGGAGCTGTTTTTT. Amino acids: CASSISGTGIPGELFF.

The rearrangement links TRBV5-1 to TRBJ2-3, with D unresolved. Germline assignment: CDR1 SGHRS and CDR2 YFSETQ. The CDR3 length is 16 residues. V dropped 0 bases and J dropped 1 base, with 12 bases sitting between them. The CDR3 sequence: CASSLVPELGTDTQYF. In DNA, the CDR3 is TGCGCCAGCAGCTTGGTACCAGAATTAGGCACAGATACGCAGTATTTT.

The V call is TRBV5-1, the J call TRBJ1-1, with D perhaps matching TRBD1 (5 bases). Germline CDR1 and CDR2: SGHRS and YFSETQ. The V and J ends lost 4 bases and 0 bases respectively, with 10 bases between them. This CDR3 region has 14 residues. The CDR3 here is CASSTGTLNTEAFF. For the CDR3, the DNA is TGCGCCAGCAGCACCGGGACCTTGAACACTGAAGCTTTCTTT.

About this clonotype itself: Just one base apart from a much larger clone, this may be a read error. This sequence joins TRBV2 and TRBJ1-1; no firm D call. The germline V gene encodes CDR1 SNHLY and CDR2 FYNNEI. The CDR3 sequence is 14 residues long. CDR3 in amino acids: CASSDLFMNAEAFF. CDR3 in DNA: TGTGCCAGCAGTGACCTCTTTATGAACGCTGAAGCTTTCTTT.

This clonotype was detected only a few times. This chain uses TRBV19 with TRBJ1-6; unclear D gene. V was shortened by 6 bases and J by 19 bases, with 16 bases between the two germline ends. The CDR3 sequence is 11 residues long. Germline CDR1 LNHDA, CDR2 SQIVND (reference sequence). The CDR3 is CASRFRELLHF. In DNA form, the CDR3 reads TGTGCCAGTAGATTTCGGGAACTCCTTCACTTT.

The chain carries TRBV13 and TRBJ2-3, with a possible D match to TRBD2 (5 bases). The CDR3 is 16 amino acids. V dropped 6 bases and J dropped 0 bases, with 16 bases sitting between them. Germline values: CDR1 PRHDT, CDR2 FYEKMQ (reference sequence). CDR3 nucleotides: TGTGCCAGCAGTCCTCTAAGAGACTACAGCACAGATACGCAGTATTTT. Encoded protein: CASSPLRDYSTDTQYF. Supplemented by reference TRBV13 and TRBJ2-3, the full variable domain reads AAGVIQSPRHLIKEKRETATLKCYPIPRHDTVYWYQQGPGQDPQFLISFYEKMQSDKGSIPDRFSAQQFSDYHSELNMSSLELGDSALYFCASSPLRDYSTDTQYFGPGTRLTVL.

This clonotype was found many times. The gene calls are TRBV20-1 and TRBJ1-3, with 8 bases lining up with TRBD1. Unmatched junction bases numbered 3, after V lost 6 bases and J lost 2 bases. This CDR3 is built from 13 residues. CDR1 and CDR2 (germline): DFQATT, SNEGSKA (reference sequence). The CDR3 bases are TGCAGTGCCGAACAGGGGGCTGGAAACACCATATATTTT. It yields the protein CSAEQGAGNTIYF.

This clonotype was observed a few times. This sequence joins TRBV2 and TRBJ2-2; 9 nucleotides match TRBD1. CDR3 length: 16 amino acids. Germline V lookup: CDR1 SNHLY, CDR2 FYNNEI. The ends lost 6 bases at V and 1 base at J; junction bases unmatched: 6. The CDR3 spells CASSWDRARNTGELFF. The CDR3 DNA follows: TGTGCCAGCAGCTGGGACAGGGCCAGGAACACCGGGGAGCTGTTTTTT.

This clonotype was counted a few times. This chain links TRBV6-5 with TRBJ2-1; a possible D gene is TRBD2 (5 bases). Trimming took 4 bases from V and 0 from J, leaving 10 bases between them. The germline gives CDR1 MNHEY, CDR2 SVGAGI. This CDR3 has 15 residues. The CDR3 sequence: CASSSVATSYNEQFF. The DNA for the CDR3 is TGTGCCAGCAGTTCCGTAGCGACCTCCTACAATGAGCAGTTCTTC.

The rearrangement joins TRBV11-2 to TRBJ1-4; possible D gene TRBD1, 5 bases. V was trimmed by 4 bases and J by 6 bases, leaving 18 bases between them. The CDR3 covers 16 residues. Germline V gene lookup returns CDR1 SGHAT and CDR2 FQNNGV. Here the CDR3 reads CASSSYQGNNYEKLFF. CDR3 DNA sequence: TGTGCCAGCAGCTCCTATCAGGGAAATAATTATGAAAAACTGTTTTTT.

The chain is built from TRBV2 and TRBJ2-7, with D unclear. The CDR3 covers 10 residues. CDR1 is SNHLY, CDR2 FYNNEI, per germline. The V gene lost 4 bases and the J gene lost 5 bases, with 3 bases spanning the gap. The CDR3 region has the DNA TGTGCCAGCAGTGCACACGAGCAGTACTTC. Its translation is CASSAHEQYF.